This T cell receptor (beta chain) was profiled in a study of beta chain features in type 1 diabetes. In the study overall: What patients shared with healthy donors was a similar profile of age, gender and cell yields. Study results and limitations: VDJ junctions from type 1 diabetes patients carried fewer insertions and larger deletions.

Each sorted population was over 95% pure. V shed 7 bases, J shed 0 bases, and the junction held 5 bases outside the gene matches. CDR1 is SQVTM, CDR2 ANQGSEA, per germline. This CDR3 has 14 residues. Of note for this clone: The antigen remains unidentified.

The authors reverse transcribed all of the isolated RNA, so sequencing captured expressed TCRB transcripts. TCRdb's copy holds only in-frame clones and misses some; the assay was immunoSEQ multiplex PCR. Here the sample spans about 220,000 clones, approximately 11% being singletons. The TCR comes from a man aged 18 to 29 in good health. The rearrangement links TRBV29-1 to TRBJ2-1; TRBD2 matches at 8 bases. Sequences were obtained from central memory CD4+ T cells from blood. The CDR3: CSGFSGSSYNEQFF. Written as DNA, the CDR3 is TGCAGCGGGTTCAGCGGGAGCTCCTACAATGAGCAGTTCTTC.